A single TCR beta chain is shown here with its context. This sample is drawn from a study of high-grade serous ovarian cancer treatment subgroups. TCRdb's table, derived via immunoSEQ multiplex PCR, lists solely in-frame clones and lacks some. The sample includes some 20,000 clones, around 80% seen only once; the top ten take roughly 6.1%. Trimming took off 0 bases at V and 0 bases at J, with 12 bases between the two ends. Germline CDR1 is LGHNA and CDR2 is YSLEER. CDR3 length equals 18 residues. Tumor tissue was taken before any definitive surgery or chemotherapy was given. This rearrangement joins TRBV4-3 to TRBJ2-6; D might be TRBD1 or TRBD2, each matching 5 bases. The sample taken for sequencing was tumor tissue. This clonotype was sampled from a human donor with high-grade serous ovarian cancer. CDR3 DNA sequence: TGCGCCAGCAGCCAAGACGCGGCAGGGAGCTCTGGGGCCAACGTCCTGACTTTC. Its translation is CASSQDAAGSSGANVLTF.